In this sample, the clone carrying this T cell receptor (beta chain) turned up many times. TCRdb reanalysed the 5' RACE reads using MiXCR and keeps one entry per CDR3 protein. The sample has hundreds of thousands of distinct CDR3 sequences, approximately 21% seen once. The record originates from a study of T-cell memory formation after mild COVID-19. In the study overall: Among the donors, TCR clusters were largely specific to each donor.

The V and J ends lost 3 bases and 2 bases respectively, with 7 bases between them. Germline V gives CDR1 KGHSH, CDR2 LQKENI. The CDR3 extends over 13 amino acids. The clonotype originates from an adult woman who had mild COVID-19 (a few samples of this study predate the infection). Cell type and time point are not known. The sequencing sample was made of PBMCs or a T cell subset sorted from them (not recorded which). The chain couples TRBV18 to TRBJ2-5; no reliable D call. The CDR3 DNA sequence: TGTGCCAGCTCACCCACCGTACAAGAGACCCAGTACTTC. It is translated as CASSPTVQETQYF.